This T cell receptor beta chain was retrieved from a study of somatic mutations in cytotoxic T cells in rheumatoid arthritis. General study points: Antigens bound by the expanded CD8+ clones were not identified.

In the authors' workflow: Seldom did patient CD8+ clones exceeding 1% match published virus-specific TCRB sequences. Method: immunoSEQ multiplex PCR; TCRdb's copy keeps in-frame clones and lacks some. V, J and clone size are those of that table, while D and trimming were read from the DNA. Of roughly 17,000 clones in the sample, around 80% were seen once. As concerns this clone: Antigen specificity is unknown.

The source material was CD8+ T cells sorted from blood. The TCR comes from an adult with rheumatoid arthritis.

The CDR3: CASSPEGRSNTEAFF. As DNA, the CDR3 is TGTGCCAGCAGCCCCGAAGGAAGGTCGAACACTGAAGCTTTCTTT. This chain links TRBV5-4 with TRBJ1-1, with D hard to call. Deletions cut 4 bases from V and 1 base from J, with 14 bases between. This CDR3 has 15 residues. Germline V gives CDR1 SGHNT, CDR2 YYREEE (reference sequence). Full variable domain (missing parts from reference TRBV5-4 and TRBJ1-1): ETGVTQSPTHLIKTRGQQVTLRCSSQSGHNTVSWYQQALGQGPQFIFQYYREEENGRGNFPPRFSGLQFPNYSSELNVNALELDDSALYLCASSPEGRSNTEAFFGQGTRLTVV.